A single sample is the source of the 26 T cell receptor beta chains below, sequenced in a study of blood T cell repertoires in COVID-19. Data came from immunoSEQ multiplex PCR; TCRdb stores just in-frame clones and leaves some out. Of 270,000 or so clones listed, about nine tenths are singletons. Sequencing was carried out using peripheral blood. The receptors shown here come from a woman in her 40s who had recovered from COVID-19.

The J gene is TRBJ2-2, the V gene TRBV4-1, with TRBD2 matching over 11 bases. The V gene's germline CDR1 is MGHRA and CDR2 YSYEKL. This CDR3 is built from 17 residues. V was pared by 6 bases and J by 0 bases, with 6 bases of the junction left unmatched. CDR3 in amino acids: CASRPTSGTANTGELFF. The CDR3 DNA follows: TGCGCCAGCAGGCCGACTAGCGGGACCGCGAACACCGGGGAGCTGTTTTTT.

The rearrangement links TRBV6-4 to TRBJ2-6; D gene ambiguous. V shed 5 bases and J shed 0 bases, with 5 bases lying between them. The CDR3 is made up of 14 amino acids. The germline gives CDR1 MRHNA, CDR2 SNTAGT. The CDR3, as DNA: TGTGCCAGCAGTTACAACTCTGGGGCCAACGTCCTGACTTTC. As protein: CASSYNSGANVLTF.

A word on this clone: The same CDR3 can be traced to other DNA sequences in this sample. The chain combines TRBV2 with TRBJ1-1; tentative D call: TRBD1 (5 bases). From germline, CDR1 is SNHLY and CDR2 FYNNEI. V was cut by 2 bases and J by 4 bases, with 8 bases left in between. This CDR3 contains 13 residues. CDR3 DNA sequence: TGTGCCAGCAGTGAACAGGGCGGCACTGAAGCTTTCTTT. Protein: CASSEQGGTEAFF.

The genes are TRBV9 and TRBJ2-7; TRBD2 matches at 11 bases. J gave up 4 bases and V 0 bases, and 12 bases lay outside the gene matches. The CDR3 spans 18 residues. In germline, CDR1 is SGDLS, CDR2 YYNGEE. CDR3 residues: CASSVGGALAGGPYEQYF. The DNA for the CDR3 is TGTGCCAGCAGCGTAGGCGGGGCGTTAGCGGGAGGGCCGTACGAGCAGTACTTC. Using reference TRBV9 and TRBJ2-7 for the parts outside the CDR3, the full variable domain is DSGVTQTPKHLITATGQRVTLRCSPRSGDLSVYWYQQSLDQGLQFLIQYYNGEERAKGNILERFSAQQFPDLHSELNLSSLELGDSALYFCASSVGGALAGGPYEQYFGPGTRLTVT.

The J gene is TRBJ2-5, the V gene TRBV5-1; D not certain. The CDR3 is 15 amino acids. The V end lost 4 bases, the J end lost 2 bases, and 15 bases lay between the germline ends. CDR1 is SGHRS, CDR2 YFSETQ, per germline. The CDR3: CASSPPVVGQETQYF. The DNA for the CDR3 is TGCGCCAGCAGCCCACCGGTAGTCGGTCAAGAGACCCAGTACTTC. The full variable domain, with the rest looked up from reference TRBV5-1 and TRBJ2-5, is KAGVTQTPRYLIKTRGQQVTLSCSPISGHRSVSWYQQTPGQGLQFLFEYFSETQRNKGNFPGRFSGRQFSNSRSEMNVSTLELGDSALYLCASSPPVVGQETQYFGPGTRLLVL.

The CDR3 DNA reads TGTGCCAGCAGTTCGACTAGCGGGAGGGGAGAGACCCAGTACTTC. Translating gives CASSSTSGRGETQYF. V usage is TRBV6-5 and J usage is TRBJ2-5; 14 bases align to TRBD2. The CDR3 is 15 amino acids. Trimming took 4 bases from V and 4 from J; bases not matched to a gene: 2. Germline assignment: CDR1 MNHEY and CDR2 SVGAGI.

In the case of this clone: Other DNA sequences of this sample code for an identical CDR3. This chain's CDR3 is CASSQGGTYEQYF. The CDR3 DNA follows: TGTGCCAGCAGCCAAGGAGGGACCTACGAGCAGTACTTC. The rearrangement uses TRBV3-1 (or the pseudogene TRBV3-2) and TRBJ2-7; D is possibly TRBD2 (5 bases). The germline gives CDR1 LGHDT, CDR2 YNNKEL (reference sequence). The CDR3 contains 13 residues. The V and J ends lost 1 base and 2 bases respectively, with 6 bases between them.

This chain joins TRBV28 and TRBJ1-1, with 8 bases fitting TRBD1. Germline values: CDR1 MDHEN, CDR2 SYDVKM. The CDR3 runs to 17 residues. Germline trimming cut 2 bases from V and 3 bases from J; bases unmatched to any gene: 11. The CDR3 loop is CASSLATPGTGYTEAFF. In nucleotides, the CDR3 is TGTGCCAGCAGTTTAGCAACACCTGGGACAGGATACACTGAAGCTTTCTTT.

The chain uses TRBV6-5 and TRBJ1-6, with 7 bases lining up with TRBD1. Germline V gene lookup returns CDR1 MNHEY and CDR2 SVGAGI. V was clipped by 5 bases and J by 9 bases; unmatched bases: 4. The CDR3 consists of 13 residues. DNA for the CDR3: TGTGCCAGCAGTACAGGGGACGGTTCACCCCTCCACTTT. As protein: CASSTGDGSPLHF.

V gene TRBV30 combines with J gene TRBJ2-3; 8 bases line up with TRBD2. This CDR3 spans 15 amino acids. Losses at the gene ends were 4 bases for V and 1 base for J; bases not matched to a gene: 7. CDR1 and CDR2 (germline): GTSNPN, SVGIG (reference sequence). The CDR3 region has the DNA TGTGCCTGGATATCGAAACTAGCGGGCACAGATACGCAGTATTTT. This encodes CAWISKLAGTDTQYF.

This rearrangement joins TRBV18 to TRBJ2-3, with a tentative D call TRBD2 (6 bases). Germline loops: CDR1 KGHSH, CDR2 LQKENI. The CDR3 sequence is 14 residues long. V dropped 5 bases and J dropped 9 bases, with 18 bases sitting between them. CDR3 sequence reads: CASSIREAEGTQYF. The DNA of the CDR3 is TGTGCCAGCTCAATTCGGGAAGCGGAGGGGACGCAGTATTTT.

CDR3 amino acids: CASSLSGIQETQYF. For the CDR3, the DNA is TGTGCCAGCAGCTTATCAGGAATCCAAGAGACCCAGTACTTC. The chain is built from TRBV7-2 and TRBJ2-5; unclear D gene. Germline lookup yields CDR1 SGHTA and CDR2 FQGNSA. This CDR3 has 14 amino acids. V lost 2 bases and J 1 base, leaving 8 bases between the germline ends.

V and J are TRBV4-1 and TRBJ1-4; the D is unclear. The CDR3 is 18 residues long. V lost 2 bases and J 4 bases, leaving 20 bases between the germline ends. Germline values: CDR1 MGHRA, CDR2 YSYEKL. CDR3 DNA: TGCGCCAGCAGCCAATTCGTCGGGTTAAGAGGGCATAATGAAAAACTGTTTTTT. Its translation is CASSQFVGLRGHNEKLFF.

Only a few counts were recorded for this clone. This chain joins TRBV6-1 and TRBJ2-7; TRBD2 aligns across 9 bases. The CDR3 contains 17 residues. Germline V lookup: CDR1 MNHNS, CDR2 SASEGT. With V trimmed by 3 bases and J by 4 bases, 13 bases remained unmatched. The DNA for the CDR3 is TGTGCCAGCAGTGACAAGGGTCTGAGCGGGAGGATTTACGAGCAGTACTTC. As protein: CASSDKGLSGRIYEQYF.

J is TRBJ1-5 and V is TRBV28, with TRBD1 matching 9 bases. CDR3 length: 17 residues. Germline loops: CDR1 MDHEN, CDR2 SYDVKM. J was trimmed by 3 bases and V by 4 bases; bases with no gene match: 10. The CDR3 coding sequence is TGTGCCAGCAGTTCCGGGTGGGGGACAGGGAACAATCAGCCCCAGCATTTT. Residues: CASSSGWGTGNNQPQHF.

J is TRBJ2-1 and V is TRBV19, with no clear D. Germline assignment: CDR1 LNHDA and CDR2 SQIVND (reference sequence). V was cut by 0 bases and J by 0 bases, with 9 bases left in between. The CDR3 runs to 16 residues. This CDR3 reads CASSIEGVYSYNEQFF. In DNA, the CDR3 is TGTGCCAGTAGTATAGAAGGAGTGTACTCCTACAATGAGCAGTTCTTC.

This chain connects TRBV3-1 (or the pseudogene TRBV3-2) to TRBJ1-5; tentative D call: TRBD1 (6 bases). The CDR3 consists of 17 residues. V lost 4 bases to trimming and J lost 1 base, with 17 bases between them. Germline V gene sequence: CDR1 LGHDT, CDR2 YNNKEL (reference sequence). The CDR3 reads CASSPSGGVMSNQPQHF. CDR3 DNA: TGTGCCAGCAGCCCTTCTGGGGGCGTGATGAGCAATCAGCCCCAGCATTTT.

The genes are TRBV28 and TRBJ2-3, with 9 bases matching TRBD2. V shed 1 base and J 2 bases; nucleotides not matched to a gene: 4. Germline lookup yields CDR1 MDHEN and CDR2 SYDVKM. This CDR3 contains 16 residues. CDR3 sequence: CASSLSGTSLTDTQYF. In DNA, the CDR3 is TGTGCCAGCAGTTTATCGGGGACTAGCCTCACAGATACGCAGTATTTT.

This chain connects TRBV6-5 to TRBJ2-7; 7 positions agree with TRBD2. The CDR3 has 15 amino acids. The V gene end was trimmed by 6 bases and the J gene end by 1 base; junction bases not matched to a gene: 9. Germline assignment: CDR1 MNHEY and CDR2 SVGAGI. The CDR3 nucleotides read TGTGCCAGCAGCGCCCTAGCGGACGGATCCTACGAGCAGTACTTC. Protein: CASSALADGSYEQYF.

The CDR3 DNA reads TGTGCCAGCAGGGGGACAGGAGCAATCTATGGCTACACCTTC. Residues: CASRGTGAIYGYTF. The rearrangement links TRBV11-2 to TRBJ1-2, with 8 bases aligning to TRBD1. The germline V gene encodes CDR1 SGHAT and CDR2 FQNNGV. This CDR3 contains 14 residues. With 6 bases clipped from V and 4 bases from J, the junction kept 7 bases outside the gene matches.

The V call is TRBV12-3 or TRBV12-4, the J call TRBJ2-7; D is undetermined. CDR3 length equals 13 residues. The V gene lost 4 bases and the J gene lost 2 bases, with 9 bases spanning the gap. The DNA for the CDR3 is TGTGCCAGCAGTTATTGGCAAACCTACGAGCAGTACTTC. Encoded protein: CASSYWQTYEQYF.

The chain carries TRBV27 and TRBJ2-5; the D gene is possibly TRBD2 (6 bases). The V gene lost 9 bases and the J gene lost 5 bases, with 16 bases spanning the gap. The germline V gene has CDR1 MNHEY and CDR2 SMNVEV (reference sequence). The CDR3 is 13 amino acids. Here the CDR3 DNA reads TGTGCCAGTAAAATGGGGGGTTATGAGACCCAGTACTTC. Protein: CASKMGGYETQYF.

The CDR3 DNA is TGTGCCAGCAGTACAGGGGTTGGGACCCAGCATTTT. This encodes CASSTGVGTQHF. The chain joins TRBV28 to TRBJ1-5, with 7 bases lining up with TRBD1. The CDR3 length is 12 residues. The V segment lost 5 bases and the J segment 11 bases; nucleotides outside the gene matches: 6. The germline gives CDR1 MDHEN, CDR2 SYDVKM.

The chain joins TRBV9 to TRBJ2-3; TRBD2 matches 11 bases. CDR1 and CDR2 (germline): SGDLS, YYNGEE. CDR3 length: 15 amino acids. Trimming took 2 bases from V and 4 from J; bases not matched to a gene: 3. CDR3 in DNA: TGTGCCAGCAGCGTTAGCGGGAGGGCGGCAGATACGCAGTATTTT. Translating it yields CASSVSGRAADTQYF.

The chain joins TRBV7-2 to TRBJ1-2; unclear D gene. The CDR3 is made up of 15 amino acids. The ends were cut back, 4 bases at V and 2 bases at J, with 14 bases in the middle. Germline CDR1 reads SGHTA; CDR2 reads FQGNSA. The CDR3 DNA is TGTGCCAGCAGCTCACAAAACAGCCAGAACTATGGCTACACCTTC. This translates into CASSSQNSQNYGYTF.

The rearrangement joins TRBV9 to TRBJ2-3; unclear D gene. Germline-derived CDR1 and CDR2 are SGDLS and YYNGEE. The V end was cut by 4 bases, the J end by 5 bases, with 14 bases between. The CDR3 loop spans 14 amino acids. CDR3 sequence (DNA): TGTGCCAGCAGCAGTGACGGAGAAAGAGATACGCAGTATTTT. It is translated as CASSSDGERDTQYF. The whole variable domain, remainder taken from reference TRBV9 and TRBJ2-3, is DSGVTQTPKHLITATGQRVTLRCSPRSGDLSVYWYQQSLDQGLQFLIQYYNGEERAKGNILERFSAQQFPDLHSELNLSSLELGDSALYFCASSSDGERDTQYFGPGTRLTVL.